This T cell receptor (beta chain) was sequenced for a study of blood T cells in healthy people across ages. With regard to this clonotype: Its antigen is unidentified.

V gave up 1 base and J gave up 8 bases, with 8 bases separating them. The CDR3 loop spans 12 amino acids. Germline V lookup: CDR1 SGHTA, CDR2 FQGNSA. Every sample yielded at least 7 million isolated PBMCs. Study results and limitations: There were more naive CD4+ cells and higher diversity in long-lived donors than in aged donors.

Combining a sample-barcoded 5' primer with a J-beta primer mix, a second PCR ran for about 7 to 11 cycles. TCRdb independently ran MiXCR on the 5' RACE reads; one entry per CDR3 protein. The sample records 800,000 to 950,000 distinct CDR3 sequences, roughly 29% being singletons. These same records also appear under a second study, on T cells of mothers and their children.

V gene TRBV7-2 combines with J gene TRBJ1-2; D is uncertain. The clonotype originates from a woman aged 40 to 50 in good health. Sample: blood. Here the CDR3 reads CASSLGADGYTF. DNA of the CDR3: TGTGCCAGCAGCTTAGGAGCAGACGGCTACACCTTC.